The following is a TCR beta chain sequence with its context. These data originate in a study of tumor-infiltrating lymphocytes in oesophageal squamous cell carcinoma. CDR1 is SGHVS, CDR2 FQNEAQ, per germline. This CDR3 has 14 amino acids. Between the trimmed V and J ends, which lost 7 bases and 7 bases, there was a span of 17 bases. TCRdb reprocessed the PCR reads via MiXCR and lists one record per CDR3 protein. The repertoire holds 9,500 to 13,000 distinct CDR3 sequences, with under 60% as singletons. The chain uses TRBV7-8 and TRBJ2-1; a weak D match, TRBD2 (6 bases). The clonotype was recovered from a male donor with esophageal squamous cell carcinoma. The source material was esophageal tumor tissue. The CDR3 DNA follows: TGTGCCAGCACTCCCAAGGGTGGAGGGAATGAGCAGTTCTTC. It codes for CASTPKGGGNEQFF.